Listed below are T cell receptor beta chains from one sample, sequenced in a study of Ad26.COV2.S vaccination and SARS-CoV-2 variants. Sequencing was performed with immunoSEQ multiplex PCR; in TCRdb, only in-frame clones are kept and a portion is missing. The repertoire consists of about 350,000 clones, with 85% to 90% occurring once and the leading ten covering around 5.3%. This specimen consisted of peripheral blood, obtained in a trial of Ad26.COV2.S vaccine versus placebo. These receptor sequences come from a person aged 18-65 years who received the Ad26.COV2.S COVID-19 vaccine or a placebo. CDR3s include the opening cysteine and the closing phenylalanine or tryptophan. A D gene is named only where the DNA matches it firmly. Part of the rows lack a size; the others show once, few, many or a class for expanded clones.

CDR3aa: CASSRDSGYGYTF
CDR3nt: TGTGCCAGCAGCCGGGACAGCGGATATGGCTACACCTTC
abundance: once
v_gene: TRBV2
d_gene: TRBD1
j_gene: TRBJ1-2

CDR3aa: CASSIYGPGAGETQYF
CDR3nt: TGTGCCAGTAGTATCTATGGGCCAGGGGCGGGGGAGACCCAGTACTTC
abundance: NA
v_gene: TRBV19
d_gene: NA
j_gene: TRBJ2-5

CDR3aa: CASSQGREWNTEAFF
CDR3nt: TGTGCCAGCAGCCAAGGGAGGGAGTGGAACACTGAAGCTTTCTTT
abundance: NA
v_gene: TRBV3-1/TRBV3-2
d_gene: NA
j_gene: TRBJ1-1

CDR3aa: CASSLGSEDTIYF
CDR3nt: TGTGCCAGCAGCTTAGGATCCGAGGACACCATATATTTT
abundance: NA
v_gene: TRBV7-3
d_gene: NA
j_gene: TRBJ1-3

CDR3aa: CASSSPRQGPYEQYF
CDR3nt: TGTGCCAGCAGTTCTCCTCGACAGGGTCCCTACGAGCAGTACTTC
abundance: NA
v_gene: TRBV28
d_gene: TRBD1
j_gene: TRBJ2-7

CDR3aa: CASSFSREGGETQYF
CDR3nt: TGTGCCAGCAGTTTTTCACGGGAGGGCGGTGAGACCCAGTACTTC
abundance: NA
v_gene: TRBV27
d_gene: TRBD2
j_gene: TRBJ2-5

CDR3aa: CASSFGGAWVGYTF
CDR3nt: TGTGCCAGCAGTTTCGGAGGGGCCTGGGTTGGCTACACCTTC
abundance: NA
v_gene: TRBV28
d_gene: NA
j_gene: TRBJ1-2

CDR3aa: CASSLESGGGYTF
CDR3nt: TGTGCCAGCAGTTTAGAGTCCGGGGGTGGCTACACCTTC
abundance: NA
v_gene: TRBV12-3/TRBV12-4
d_gene: NA
j_gene: TRBJ1-2

CDR3aa: CASSFVDDTEAFF
CDR3nt: TGTGCCAGCAGCTTCGTGGACGATACTGAAGCTTTCTTT
abundance: once
v_gene: TRBV7-2
d_gene: NA
j_gene: TRBJ1-1

CDR3aa: CASGELNTEAFF
CDR3nt: TGTGCCAGCGGCGAGCTGAACACTGAAGCTTTCTTT
abundance: NA
v_gene: TRBV27
d_gene: NA
j_gene: TRBJ1-1

CDR3aa: CASSARTGNYGYTF
CDR3nt: TGTGCCAGCAGCGCTCGGACAGGGAACTATGGCTACACCTTC
abundance: NA
v_gene: TRBV5-4
d_gene: TRBD1
j_gene: TRBJ1-2

CDR3aa: CASSYPRSNQPQHF
CDR3nt: TGTGCCAGCAGTTACCCCCGGAGCAATCAGCCCCAGCATTTT
abundance: NA
v_gene: TRBV6-2/TRBV6-3
d_gene: NA
j_gene: TRBJ1-5

CDR3aa: CASGLDRGRHEQYF
CDR3nt: TGTGCTAGTGGTCTAGATAGAGGACGCCACGAGCAGTACTTC
abundance: NA
v_gene: TRBV12-5
d_gene: NA
j_gene: TRBJ2-7

CDR3aa: CASSDPQGAKNIQYF
CDR3nt: TGTGCCAGCAGCGATCCACAGGGGGCCAAAAACATTCAGTACTTC
abundance: once
v_gene: TRBV6-2/TRBV6-3
d_gene: TRBD1
j_gene: TRBJ2-4

CDR3aa: CASSMNPSETQYF
CDR3nt: TGTGCCAGTAGTATGAATCCGTCGGAGACCCAGTACTTC
abundance: NA
v_gene: TRBV19
d_gene: NA
j_gene: TRBJ2-5

CDR3aa: CASSHGGGSWAFF
CDR3nt: TGTGCCAGCAGTCACGGCGGAGGCAGCTGGGCTTTCTTT
abundance: NA
v_gene: TRBV5-4
d_gene: NA
j_gene: TRBJ1-1

CDR3aa: CASSFWRQPPQPQHF
CDR3nt: TGTGCCAGCAGTTTTTGGCGGCAGCCGCCTCAGCCCCAGCATTTT
abundance: NA
v_gene: TRBV28
d_gene: NA
j_gene: TRBJ1-5

CDR3aa: CASSENGTEQETQYF
CDR3nt: TGCGCCAGCAGTGAGAACGGGACAGAACAAGAGACCCAGTACTTC
abundance: NA
v_gene: TRBV10-1
d_gene: TRBD1
j_gene: TRBJ2-5

CDR3aa: CASSESGTGETQYF
CDR3nt: TGCGCCAGCAGTGAGTCCGGGACAGGGGAGACCCAGTACTTC
abundance: NA
v_gene: TRBV10-1
d_gene: TRBD1
j_gene: TRBJ2-5

CDR3aa: CASSQSPSTDTQYF
CDR3nt: TGTGCCAGCAGCCAATCACCTAGCACAGATACGCAGTATTTT
abundance: NA
v_gene: TRBV3-1/TRBV3-2
d_gene: NA
j_gene: TRBJ2-3

CDR3aa: CASRYTGTISEISSYNEQFF
CDR3nt: TGTGCCAGCAGGTACACCGGGACTATCTCAGAAATTAGCTCCTACAATGAGCAGTTCTTC
abundance: NA
v_gene: TRBV6-2/TRBV6-3
d_gene: TRBD2
j_gene: TRBJ2-1

CDR3aa: CASRLDGNTGELFF
CDR3nt: TGTGCCAGCAGATTGGACGGCAACACCGGGGAGCTGTTTTTT
abundance: NA
v_gene: TRBV11-2
d_gene: NA
j_gene: TRBJ2-2

CDR3aa: CASSRGAGGVYEQYF
CDR3nt: TGTGCCAGTAGCCGGGGGGCCGGAGGGGTCTACGAGCAGTACTTC
abundance: NA
v_gene: TRBV19
d_gene: NA
j_gene: TRBJ2-7

CDR3aa: CATSNPDSSNTGELFF
CDR3nt: TGTGCCACCAGCAACCCGGACAGTTCGAACACCGGGGAGCTGTTTTTT
abundance: NA
v_gene: TRBV15
d_gene: NA
j_gene: TRBJ2-2

CDR3aa: CASSLGSGRMTGELFF
CDR3nt: TGTGCCAGCAGCTTGGGGAGCGGGAGGATGACCGGGGAGCTGTTTTTT
abundance: NA
v_gene: TRBV5-4
d_gene: TRBD2
j_gene: TRBJ2-2

CDR3aa: CASSYPTGTGLRMASRYEQYF
CDR3nt: TGTGCCAGCAGTTACCCGACAGGGACAGGGTTAAGAATGGCTAGTCGCTACGAGCAGTACTTC
abundance: NA
v_gene: TRBV28
d_gene: TRBD1
j_gene: TRBJ2-7

CDR3aa: CASSLAGIGTDTQYF
CDR3nt: TGTGCCAGCAGCTTGGCAGGGATCGGTACAGATACGCAGTATTTT
abundance: NA
v_gene: TRBV5-6
d_gene: NA
j_gene: TRBJ2-3